This T cell receptor beta chain appears in the sequencing data of a study of T cell responses to AZD1222 COVID-19 vaccine. Study-wide results and caveats: Breadth and depth of Spike-specific TCRs rose after two AZD1222 doses. Repertoire sampling was restricted to post-peak T cell response timepoints.

Pooled together were second doses at about 4 or about 12 weeks. Produced via immunoSEQ multiplex PCR; TCRdb's table is partial and in-frame only. Counted here are some 96,000 clones, 84% occurring once; the ten biggest clones make up approximately 15%. Concerning this clone itself: The antigen remains unidentified.

V lost 3 bases, J lost 2 bases, and 10 bases lay in between. The CDR3 sequence is 14 residues long. Germline-derived CDR1 and CDR2 are KGHSH and LQKENI. This TCR was sampled from an adult who received the AZD1222 COVID-19 vaccine. The input for sequencing was peripheral blood, taken 28 days after the second AZD1222 dose. The rearrangement joins TRBV18 to TRBJ1-2; D possibly corresponds to TRBD1 (5 bases). The CDR3 coding sequence is TGTGCCAGCTCACCCGGGACGAACAACTATGGCTACACCTTC. Its protein is CASSPGTNNYGYTF.